This entry is about one T cell receptor (beta chain). Its antigen is not identified. Trimming shortened V by 1 base and J by 1 base, and 11 bases separated the two germline ends. Germline CDR1 SGHTA, CDR2 FQGNSA. The CDR3 is 15 amino acids. This entry is derived from a study of response to subunit inactivated influenza vaccine. Study-wide findings and caveats: The study's authors posited that every seasonal influenza vaccination enlists few new T cells.

One entry per CDR3 protein results from TCRdb running MiXCR on the RT-PCR reads. The sample yields 450,000 to 700,000 distinct CDR3 sequences, 12% to 15% seen once. The gene calls are TRBV7-2 and TRBJ2-7, with D possibly TRBD2 on 5 matching bases. The TCR was taken from a man aged 50-59 years who received an inactivated influenza vaccine. The sample in question was PBMCs from blood, obtained 11 to 12 days after vaccination. The CDR3 sequence is CASSLGALGSYEQYF. Written as DNA, the CDR3 is TGTGCCAGCAGCTTAGGGGCACTAGGTTCCTACGAGCAGTACTTC.